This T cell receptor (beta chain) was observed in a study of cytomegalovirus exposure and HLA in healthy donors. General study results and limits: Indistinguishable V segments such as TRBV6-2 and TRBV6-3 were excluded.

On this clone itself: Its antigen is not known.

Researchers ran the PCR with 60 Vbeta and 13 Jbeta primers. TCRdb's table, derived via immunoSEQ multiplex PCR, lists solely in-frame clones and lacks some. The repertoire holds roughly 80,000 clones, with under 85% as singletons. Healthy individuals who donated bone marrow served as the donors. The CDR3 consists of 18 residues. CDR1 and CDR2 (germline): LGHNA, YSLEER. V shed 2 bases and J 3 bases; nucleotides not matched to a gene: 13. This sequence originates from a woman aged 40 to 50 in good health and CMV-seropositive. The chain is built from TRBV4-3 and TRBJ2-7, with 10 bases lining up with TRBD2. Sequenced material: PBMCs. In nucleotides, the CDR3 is TGCGCCAGCAGCCAAAGGAGTCTTTCAGCGGGAGGGAGCTACGAGCAGTACTTC. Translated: CASSQRSLSAGGSYEQYF.